Following are 21 T cell receptor beta chains from one sample sequenced in a study of cytomegalovirus exposure and HLA in healthy donors. 13 Jbeta primers and 60 Vbeta primers were used for the PCR. The table came from immunoSEQ multiplex PCR; TCRdb's copy has only in-frame clones and leaves some out. Of roughly 160,000 clones in the sample, about 77% were seen once. Sequencing was carried out using PBMCs. Receptor source: a woman in her fifties or sixties in good health and CMV-seronegative.

The gene calls are TRBV6-5 and TRBJ2-1; 10 positions agree with TRBD1. V shed 6 bases, J shed 8 bases, and the junction held 7 bases outside the gene matches. The CDR3 extends over 14 amino acids. Germline V gene lookup returns CDR1 MNHEY and CDR2 SVGAGI. The CDR3 bases are TGTGCCAGCAGGACCGGGACAGGGGTTTATGAGCAGTTCTTC. This encodes CASRTGTGVYEQFF.

The chain has TRBV27 and TRBJ2-7; D is perhaps TRBD2 (6 bases). Trimming left V 6 bases short and J 2 bases short, with 17 bases between. Germline V gene lookup returns CDR1 MNHEY and CDR2 SMNVEV (reference sequence). This CDR3 spans 15 amino acids. CDR3 region: CASRRTGTETYEQYF. CDR3 DNA: TGTGCCAGCAGACGAACCGGGACTGAAACCTACGAGCAGTACTTC.

The chain couples TRBV28 to TRBJ1-3; D gene uncertain. This CDR3 has 12 residues. CDR1 is MDHEN and CDR2 is SYDVKM in the germline V gene. V was pared by 6 bases and J by 7 bases, with 10 bases between. CDR3 nucleotide sequence: TGTGCCAGCAGGGCGGCCATGAACACCATATATTTT. Translated: CASRAAMNTIYF.

This chain connects TRBV11-2 to TRBJ2-1; 9 bases fit TRBD1. CDR3 length equals 15 residues. Looked up from germline, CDR1 is SGHAT and CDR2 is FQNNGV. Losses at the gene ends were 4 bases for V and 8 bases for J; bases not matched to a gene: 9. CDR3 in DNA: TGTGCCAGCAGCTCACCCCGGGACAGGGCCCATGAGCAGTTCTTC. Protein product: CASSSPRDRAHEQFF.

The chain uses TRBV4-3 and TRBJ1-1; D is unresolved. The CDR3 is 17 amino acids. Between the trimmed V and J ends, which lost 1 base and 7 bases, there was a span of 22 bases. CDR1 and CDR2 from the germline V gene are LGHNA and YSLEER. The CDR3 nucleotides are TGCGCCAGCAGCCAAGGTGGTACCCTAGTCACGCTGGGTGAAGCTTTCTTT. This encodes CASSQGGTLVTLGEAFF.

The chain employs TRBV7-2 and TRBJ2-3; 7 bases are shared with TRBD2. Trimming cost V 5 bases and J 6 bases; bases outside gene matches: 11. This CDR3 contains 15 residues. CDR1 SGHTA and CDR2 FQGNSA come from the germline V gene. Here the CDR3 reads CASSPRAGLGDTQYF. DNA for the CDR3: TGTGCCAGCAGCCCTAGAGCGGGGCTGGGGGATACGCAGTATTTT.

This chain uses TRBV6-5 with TRBJ2-1, with 9 positions matching TRBD1. The CDR3 runs 16 residues. The germline V gene has CDR1 MNHEY and CDR2 SVGAGI. V gave up 4 bases and J gave up 7 bases; unmatched junction bases: 11. This CDR3 reads CASSFGPGQGENEQFF. DNA for the CDR3: TGTGCCAGCAGTTTCGGGCCGGGACAGGGCGAGAATGAGCAGTTCTTC.

This clone was detected only once. The V gene is TRBV15, the J gene TRBJ1-1, with a possible D match to TRBD1 (5 bases). Germline CDR1 reads LNHNV; CDR2 reads YYDKDF (reference sequence). The V end was cut by 7 bases, the J end by 3 bases, with 18 bases between. The CDR3 contains 15 residues. DNA for the CDR3: TGTGCCACCACCATTTGGGGGGAAGTGGACACTGAAGCTTTCTTT. Amino acid sequence: CATTIWGEVDTEAFF.

J is TRBJ2-7 and V is TRBV28; 13 nucleotides align to TRBD2. Per the germline V gene, CDR1 is MDHEN and CDR2 is SYDVKM. After removal of 6 bases from V and 4 bases from J, the junction contained 6 bases not matched to a gene. The CDR3 consists of 15 residues. The CDR3 here is CASRQTSGRAYEQYF. The CDR3 region has the DNA TGTGCCAGCAGGCAAACTAGCGGGAGGGCTTACGAGCAGTACTTC.

The genes are TRBV5-1 and TRBJ2-5, with TRBD2 matching 12 bases. The CDR3 contains 16 residues. CDR1 is SGHRS and CDR2 is YFSETQ in the germline V gene. V gave up 2 bases and J gave up 3 bases; unmatched junction bases: 5. CDR3 region: CASSFRPSGGEETQYF. DNA of the CDR3: TGCGCCAGCAGCTTTCGGCCTAGCGGGGGGGAAGAGACCCAGTACTTC.

The J gene is TRBJ1-5, the V gene TRBV28; D is unresolved. This CDR3 has 12 amino acids. Germline V lookup: CDR1 MDHEN, CDR2 SYDVKM. V was shortened by 5 bases and J by 7 bases, with 9 bases between the two germline ends. CDR3 amino acids: CASSRIQQPQHF. In nucleotides, the CDR3 is TGTGCCAGCAGTAGGATACAGCAGCCCCAGCATTTT.

The V and J genes are TRBV19 and TRBJ2-3; D remains unclear. CDR3 length: 13 amino acids. The germline CDR1 and CDR2 sequences are LNHDA and SQIVND (reference sequence). Trimming cost V 3 bases and J 5 bases, with 9 bases left between them. The CDR3 DNA is TGTGCCAGTAGTATTCGTATTCGAGATACGCAGTATTTT. Translation: CASSIRIRDTQYF.

The chain combines TRBV27 with TRBJ2-7; 7 bases agree with TRBD1. Trimming removed 2 bases from V and 4 bases from J; junction bases left unmatched: 11. Germline V gene data show CDR1 as MNHEY and CDR2 as SMNVEV (reference sequence). The CDR3 is made up of 16 amino acids. This CDR3 is CASSLGPRTGRYEQYF. In nucleotides, the CDR3 is TGTGCCAGCAGTTTAGGACCCAGGACAGGCCGTTACGAGCAGTACTTC.

The chain uses TRBV20-1 and TRBJ1-2; a weak D match, TRBD1 (5 bases). In germline, CDR1 is DFQATT, CDR2 SNEGSKA (reference sequence). CDR3 length equals 11 residues. V gave up 7 bases and J gave up 6 bases, with 12 bases separating them. CDR3 loop: CSVKRGHGYTF. CDR3 bases: TGCAGTGTCAAGCGGGGCCATGGCTACACCTTC.

The rearrangement joins TRBV7-2 to TRBJ2-1, with D perhaps TRBD2 (6 bases). The CDR3 is 17 amino acids. Germline V CDR1 and CDR2: SGHTA, FQGNSA. V was shortened by 1 base and J by 4 bases, with 17 bases between the two germline ends. The CDR3 sequence: CASSLGGQRAGYNEQFF. CDR3 bases: TGTGCCAGCAGCTTAGGGGGCCAGCGGGCAGGATACAATGAGCAGTTCTTC.

The chain links TRBV18 to TRBJ2-7; TRBD1 aligns across 8 bases. This CDR3 region has 13 residues. The junction had 2 bases not matched to a gene; V was cut back by 4 bases and J by 3 bases. The V gene's germline CDR1 is KGHSH and CDR2 LQKENI. CDR3 sequence: CASSHTGGYEQYF. CDR3 in DNA: TGTGCCAGCTCACACACAGGGGGCTACGAGCAGTACTTC.

This chain joins TRBV6-1 and TRBJ2-1; 12 bases are shared with TRBD2. CDR1 is MNHNS and CDR2 is SASEGT in the germline V gene. This CDR3 is built from 16 residues. V trimming: 3 bases; J trimming: 3 bases; junction bases outside the gene matches: 3. The CDR3 loop reads CASSDLAGGIYNEQFF. Written as DNA, the CDR3 is TGTGCCAGCAGTGACCTAGCGGGAGGGATCTACAATGAGCAGTTCTTC.

This chain connects TRBV2 to TRBJ2-5; possibly TRBD2 for D (6 bases). The germline V gene encodes CDR1 SNHLY and CDR2 FYNNEI. This CDR3 region has 14 residues. V was clipped by 6 bases and J by 8 bases, with 19 bases between them. CDR3 nucleotides: TGTGCCAGCAGGCCGGGACTCCGGATTTCAACCCAGTACTTC. Amino acid sequence: CASRPGLRISTQYF.

This clone showed up just once. The rearrangement links TRBV6-5 to TRBJ2-7; D is uncertain. The CDR3 sequence is 14 residues long. Trimming removed 2 bases at V and 4 bases at J, with 12 bases between. The germline gives CDR1 MNHEY, CDR2 SVGAGI. The CDR3 spells CASSYNAGGYEQYF. For the CDR3, the DNA is TGTGCCAGCAGTTACAATGCCGGCGGTTACGAGCAGTACTTC.

V is TRBV5-1 and J is TRBJ2-3; the D gene is possibly TRBD2 (5 bases). The germline gives CDR1 SGHRS, CDR2 YFSETQ. The CDR3 length is 14 residues. V was trimmed by 1 base and J by 5 bases, leaving 11 bases between them. The CDR3 region has the DNA TGCGCCAGCAGCTTGCGAGGTGGGAGAGATACGCAGTATTTT. Translating gives CASSLRGGRDTQYF.

This chain links TRBV7-3 with TRBJ2-7, with a weak D call TRBD2 (5 bases). The germline V gene encodes CDR1 SGHTA and CDR2 FQGTGA. The V gene lost 1 base and the J gene lost 10 bases, with 14 bases spanning the gap. The CDR3 runs 13 residues. The CDR3 DNA is TGTGCCAGCAGCTTAATTTTAGCGTCAGACCAGTACTTC. It codes for CASSLILASDQYF.